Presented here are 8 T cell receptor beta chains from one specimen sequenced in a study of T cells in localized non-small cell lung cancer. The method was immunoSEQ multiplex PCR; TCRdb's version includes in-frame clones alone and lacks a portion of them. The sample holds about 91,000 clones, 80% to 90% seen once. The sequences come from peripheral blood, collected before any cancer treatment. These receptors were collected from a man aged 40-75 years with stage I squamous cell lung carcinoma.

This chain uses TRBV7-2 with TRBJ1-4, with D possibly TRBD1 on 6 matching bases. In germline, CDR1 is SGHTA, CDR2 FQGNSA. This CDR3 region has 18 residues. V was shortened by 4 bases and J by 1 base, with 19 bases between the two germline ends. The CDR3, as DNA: TGTGCCAGCAGCTCTCCACCCAGACAGGAACTAACTAATGAAAAACTGTTTTTT. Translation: CASSSPPRQELTNEKLFF.

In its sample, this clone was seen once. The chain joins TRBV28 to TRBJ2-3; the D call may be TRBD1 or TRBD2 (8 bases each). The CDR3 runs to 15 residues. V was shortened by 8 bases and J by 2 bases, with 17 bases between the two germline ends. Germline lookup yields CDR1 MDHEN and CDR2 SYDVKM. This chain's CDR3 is CASQGAGGSTDTQYF. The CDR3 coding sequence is TGTGCCAGCCAGGGGGCGGGGGGATCCACAGATACGCAGTATTTT.

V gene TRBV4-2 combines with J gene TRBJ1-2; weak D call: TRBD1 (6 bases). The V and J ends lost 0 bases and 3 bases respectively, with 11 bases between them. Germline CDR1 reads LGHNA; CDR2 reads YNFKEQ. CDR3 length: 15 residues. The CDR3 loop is CASSQDHRVDYGYTF. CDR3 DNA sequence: TGTGCCAGCAGCCAAGATCACAGGGTTGACTATGGCTACACCTTC.

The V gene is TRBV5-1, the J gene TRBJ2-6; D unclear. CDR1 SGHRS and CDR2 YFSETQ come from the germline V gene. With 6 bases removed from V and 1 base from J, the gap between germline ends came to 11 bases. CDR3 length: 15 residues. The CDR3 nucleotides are TGCGCCAGCACCCCGGACGGGTCTGGGGCCAACGTCCTGACTTTC. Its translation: CASTPDGSGANVLTF. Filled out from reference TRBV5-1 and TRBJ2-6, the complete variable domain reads KAGVTQTPRYLIKTRGQQVTLSCSPISGHRSVSWYQQTPGQGLQFLFEYFSETQRNKGNFPGRFSGRQFSNSRSEMNVSTLELGDSALYLCASTPDGSGANVLTFGAGSRLTVL.

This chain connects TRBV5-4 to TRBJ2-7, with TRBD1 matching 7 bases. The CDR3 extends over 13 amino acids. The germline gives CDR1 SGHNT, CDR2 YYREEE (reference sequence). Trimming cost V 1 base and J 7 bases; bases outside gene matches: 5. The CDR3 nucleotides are TGTGCCAGCAGCTTGAGACAGGGTGGAGAGCAGTACTTC. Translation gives CASSLRQGGEQYF.

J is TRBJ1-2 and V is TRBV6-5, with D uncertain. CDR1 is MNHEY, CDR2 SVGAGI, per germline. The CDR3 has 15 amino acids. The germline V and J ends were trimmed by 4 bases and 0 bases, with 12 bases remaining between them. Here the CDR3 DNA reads TGTGCCAGCAGTTCCGGGCTTACCTCTAACTATGGCTACACCTTC. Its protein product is CASSSGLTSNYGYTF.

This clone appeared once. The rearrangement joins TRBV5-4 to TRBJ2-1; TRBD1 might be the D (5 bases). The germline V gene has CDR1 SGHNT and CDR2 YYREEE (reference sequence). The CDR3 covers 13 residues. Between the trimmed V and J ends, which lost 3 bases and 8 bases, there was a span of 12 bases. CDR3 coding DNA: TGTGCCAGCAGCTCACGAGTGGGGCATGAGCAGTTCTTC. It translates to CASSSRVGHEQFF.

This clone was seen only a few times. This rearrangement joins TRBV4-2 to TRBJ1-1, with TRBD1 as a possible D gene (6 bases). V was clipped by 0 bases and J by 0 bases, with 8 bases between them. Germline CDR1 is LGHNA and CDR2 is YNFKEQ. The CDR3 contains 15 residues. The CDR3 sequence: CASSQEGQMNTEAFF. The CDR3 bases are TGTGCCAGCAGCCAAGAAGGACAGATGAACACTGAAGCTTTCTTT.